Following are 14 T cell receptor beta chains from one sample sequenced in a study of shared clonotypes between healthy human individuals (dated by TCRdb to 2020 to 2021). Libraries were prepared through the immunoSEQ multiplex PCR assay. TCRdb limited this immuneACCESS table to in-frame rearrangements with V and J called. A share of clones is missing; checked studies link under half to unresolved V genes, and the rest is unexplained. The sample records around 2,000,000 clones, 85% to 95% of which are singletons. Of the sample, 0.1% to 0.15% is held by the ten largest clones. The sample consisted of naive CD4+ T cells sorted from blood. The cell subset or site label for this specimen denotes: CD45RA+ positively selected. Source of these receptors: a man younger than 30 in good health.

This clone was seen just once. This CDR3 is CAWSREGIVNTGELFF. The CDR3 coding sequence is TGTGCCTGGAGTCGGGAAGGGATAGTGAACACCGGGGAGCTGTTTTTT. The chain recombines TRBV30 with TRBJ2-2; tentative D call: TRBD2 (5 bases). Germline CDR1 and CDR2: GTSNPN and SVGIG (reference sequence). V was shortened by 2 bases and J by 1 base, with 14 bases between the two germline ends. The CDR3 loop spans 16 amino acids.

This chain joins TRBV6-6 and TRBJ2-2, with no clear D. There are 10 residues in the CDR3. The V gene lost 10 bases and the J gene lost 5 bases, with 5 bases spanning the gap. Germline V lookup: CDR1 MNHNY, CDR2 SVGAGI (reference sequence). DNA for the CDR3: TGTGCCACCGGGACCGGGGAGCTGTTTTTT. Translated, it gives CATGTGELFF.

This rearrangement joins TRBV11-2 to TRBJ2-7; D is possibly TRBD2 (6 bases). The CDR3 length is 13 residues. Trimming took off 5 bases at V and 3 bases at J, with 11 bases between the two ends. In germline, CDR1 is SGHAT, CDR2 FQNNGV. CDR3 sequence reads: CASSIGGNYEQYF. CDR3 bases: TGTGCCAGCAGCATAGGCGGGAACTACGAGCAGTACTTC.

As concerns this clone: The germline gene is not matched at one end of the junction; a read error may be the cause. The rearrangement joins TRBV7-2 to TRBJ2-1; TRBD2 agrees at 10 bases. Per germline, CDR1 SGHTA and CDR2 FQGNSA. The CDR3 is 16 amino acids. The DNA for the CDR3 is TGTGCTAGCAGCTTCAGTCTAGCGGGAGCGGGCGATGAGCAGTTCTTC. Residues: CASSFSLAGAGDEQFF.

Here the CDR3 DNA reads TGCGCCAGCAGCCAAGACATAAGTGTCACAGTCGCGAACGAGCAGTACTTC. This translates into CASSQDISVTVANEQYF. The chain links TRBV4-1 to TRBJ2-7; no clear D. V was trimmed by 0 bases and J by 5 bases, leaving 20 bases between them. This CDR3 is 17 amino acids long. CDR1 MGHRA and CDR2 YSYEKL come from the germline V gene.

This chain uses TRBV7-2 with TRBJ1-6; no reliable D call. Between the trimmed V and J ends, which lost 3 bases and 6 bases, there was a span of 15 bases. The CDR3 totals 16 residues. The germline V gene encodes CDR1 SGHTA and CDR2 FQGNSA. CDR3 region: CASSFVPDGGNSPLHF. CDR3 coding DNA: TGTGCCAGCAGCTTTGTCCCGGACGGAGGTAATTCACCCCTCCACTTT.

The gene calls are TRBV7-3 and TRBJ2-5; the D gene is possibly TRBD1 (5 bases). Trimming shortened V by 1 base and J by 5 bases, and 11 bases separated the two germline ends. Germline V gene lookup returns CDR1 SGHTA and CDR2 FQGTGA. The CDR3 is 14 amino acids. As DNA, the CDR3 is TGTGCCAGCAGCTTAAACCGGGCAGGGGAGACCCAGTACTTC. As protein: CASSLNRAGETQYF.

This clone was seen just once. This sequence joins TRBV6-5 and TRBJ1-6; 10 nucleotides line up with TRBD1. CDR1 and CDR2 (germline): MNHEY, SVGAGI. The J segment lost 8 bases and the V segment lost 5 bases, leaving 6 bases of the junction unmatched. The CDR3 covers 15 residues. The CDR3 spells CASSTAGTGDSPLHF. For the CDR3, the DNA is TGTGCCAGCAGTACCGCCGGGACAGGGGATTCACCCCTCCACTTT.

V gene TRBV30 combines with J gene TRBJ2-3; no firm D call. Germline CDR1 GTSNPN, CDR2 SVGIG (reference sequence). Trimming cost V 1 base and J 2 bases, with 13 bases left between them. There are 15 residues in the CDR3. In DNA, the CDR3 is TGTGCCTGGAGTGAGGTTTACGGCTTCACAGATACGCAGTATTTT. Its protein product is CAWSEVYGFTDTQYF.

V usage is TRBV2 and J usage is TRBJ2-3, with D uncertain. Germline V gene data show CDR1 as SNHLY and CDR2 as FYNNEI. CDR3 length: 14 amino acids. V was clipped by 0 bases and J by 6 bases, with 10 bases between them. CDR3 amino acids: CASSEARSADTQYF. CDR3 sequence (DNA): TGTGCCAGCAGTGAAGCGCGATCCGCGGATACGCAGTATTTT.

V is TRBV29-1 and J is TRBJ2-2; TRBD2 matches at 9 bases. J was trimmed by 8 bases and V by 5 bases; bases with no gene match: 9. Germline V gives CDR1 SQVTM, CDR2 ANQGSEA. The CDR3 length is 14 residues. This chain's CDR3 is CSVLAGVEAGELFF. The CDR3 DNA reads as TGCAGCGTTTTAGCGGGAGTAGAGGCGGGGGAGCTGTTTTTT.

This chain links TRBV7-9 with TRBJ2-7, with 8 bases identical to TRBD2. CDR3 length: 15 amino acids. Germline trimming cut 1 base from V and 6 bases from J; bases unmatched to any gene: 8. Germline lookup yields CDR1 SEHNR and CDR2 FQNEAQ (reference sequence). The CDR3 loop reads CASSLGGGGPSEQYF. For the CDR3, the DNA is TGTGCCAGCAGCTTAGGAGGCGGGGGGCCGTCCGAGCAGTACTTC. Filled out from reference TRBV7-9 and TRBJ2-7, the complete variable domain reads DTGVSQNPRHKITKRGQNVTFRCDPISEHNRLYWYRQTLGQGPEFLTYFQNEAQLEKSRLLSDRFSAERPKGSFSTLEIQRTEQGDSAMYLCASSLGGGGPSEQYFGPGTRLTVT.

V and J are TRBV7-8 and TRBJ1-1; D unclear. CDR1 and CDR2 (germline): SGHVS, FQNEAQ. Trimming left V 3 bases short and J 0 bases short, with 5 bases between. The CDR3 length is 13 residues. CDR3 nucleotide sequence: TGTGCCAGCAGCTTTTTAGTGAACACTGAAGCTTTCTTT. It translates to CASSFLVNTEAFF.

The CDR3 region is CAWTIGTRGYTF. The CDR3, as DNA: TGTGCCTGGACAATAGGGACGCGAGGCTACACCTTC. This rearrangement joins TRBV30 to TRBJ1-2, with D tentatively TRBD1 (5 bases). Trimming removed 4 bases at V and 8 bases at J, with 14 bases between. The germline V gene has CDR1 GTSNPN and CDR2 SVGIG (reference sequence). This CDR3 region has 12 residues.